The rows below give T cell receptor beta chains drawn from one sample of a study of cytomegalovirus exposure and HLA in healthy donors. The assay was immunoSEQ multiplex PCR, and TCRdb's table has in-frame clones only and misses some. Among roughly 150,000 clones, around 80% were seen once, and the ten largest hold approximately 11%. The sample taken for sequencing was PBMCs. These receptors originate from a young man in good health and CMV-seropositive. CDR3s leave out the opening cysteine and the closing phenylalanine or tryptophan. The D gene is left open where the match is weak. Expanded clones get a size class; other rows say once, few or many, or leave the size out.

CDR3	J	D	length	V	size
ASSLIPSGELF	TRBJ2-2	NA	11	TRBV7-6	NA
ASSQEQGNQPQH	TRBJ1-5	NA	12	TRBV4-1	NA
ASSQTDSNSPLH	TRBJ1-6	NA	12	TRBV4-1	NA
ASSLPGGNWEQF	TRBJ2-1	TRBD2	12	TRBV7-6	NA
ASSLTGGPFGGPQH	TRBJ1-5	NA	14	TRBV18	NA
ASSRGQGAYSNQPQH	TRBJ1-5	TRBD1	15	TRBV5-8	NA
ASSQSPGRVREKLF	TRBJ1-4	NA	14	TRBV23-1	NA
ASQREVGSPLH	TRBJ1-6	NA	11	TRBV19	NA
ASSARTSGRDTQY	TRBJ2-3	TRBD2	13	TRBV5-4	NA
ASSQDDRAPTREQF	TRBJ2-1	TRBD1	14	TRBV4-1	NA
SATGVSGELF	TRBJ2-2	TRBD1	10	TRBV29-1	NA
ALSTASYEQY	NA	NA	10	TRBV30	NA
ASSDSYEQY	NA	NA	9	TRBV10-2	NA
ASSYSYRGPNSPLH	TRBJ1-6	TRBD1	14	TRBV6-5	NA
ASNTDRVGEQY	TRBJ2-7	TRBD1	11	TRBV7-2	few
ASSLVGLNTGELF	TRBJ2-2	NA	13	TRBV28	NA
ASSHQLSRDRGVGEKLF	TRBJ1-4	NA	17	TRBV21-1	NA
AWSGSAGDYEQY	TRBJ2-7	TRBD2	12	TRBV30	NA
ASSLQGVNSPLH	TRBJ1-6	NA	12	TRBV7-3	NA
ASTTGYGYT	TRBJ1-2	NA	9	TRBV19	NA
ASSMDKVEVDIQY	TRBJ2-4	NA	13	TRBV5-6	NA
ASSLVPNGEQY	TRBJ2-5	NA	11	TRBV5-1	once
ASSVGLAAPGDEQF	TRBJ2-1	NA	14	TRBV25-1	few
ASSDWQGATNEKLF	TRBJ1-4	TRBD1	14	TRBV2	NA
ASRKTSNLYEQY	TRBJ2-7	TRBD2	12	TRBV2	NA
ASSGGSGSQPQH	TRBJ1-5	NA	12	TRBV2	NA
ASSESLAGRETQY	TRBJ2-5	TRBD2	13	TRBV2	NA
AWSVGRLAGVGEQF	TRBJ2-1	TRBD2	14	TRBV30	NA
ASSAYSGTDEQY	TRBJ2-7	TRBD1	12	TRBV9	NA
AWGFRGLAGNYEQY	NA	NA	14	TRBV30	NA
ASNALAGASYEQY	TRBJ2-7	TRBD2	13	TRBV6-5	NA
AWVTSGGHSGQY	TRBJ2-7	TRBD2	12	TRBV30	NA
ASRPTVHTEAF	TRBJ1-1	NA	11	TRBV19	NA
ASSGQIYQPQH	TRBJ1-5	NA	11	TRBV2	NA
SSSLEGSGGFNQPQH	TRBJ1-5	NA	15	TRBV7-9	NA
ATSRSLVSSDTQY	TRBJ2-3	NA	13	TRBV15	NA
ASSGATGVNTEAF	TRBJ1-1	TRBD1	13	TRBV5-1	NA
ASSDRGQGVGEQY	TRBJ2-7	TRBD1	13	TRBV28	once
ASRKDRVGEKLF	TRBJ1-4	TRBD1	12	TRBV6-5	NA
ASGRDYEQY	TRBJ2-7	TRBD2	9	TRBV7-9	NA
ASTVTGDRGPYEQY	TRBJ2-7	TRBD1	14	TRBV5-4	NA
ASSPSSGVYEQY	TRBJ2-7	TRBD2	12	TRBV5-1	NA
ASSGEGNTEAF	TRBJ1-1	NA	11	TRBV2	NA
ASRYGGQGHGYT	TRBJ1-2	TRBD1	12	TRBV6-5	NA
AGELLQGAGNQPQH	TRBJ1-5	NA	14	TRBV21-1	once
ASRQRGLASEQY	TRBJ2-7	TRBD2	12	TRBV7-8	NA
ASSSGTGALNTEAF	TRBJ1-1	TRBD1	14	TRBV27	NA
ASSATSAGANVLT	TRBJ2-6	TRBD2	13	TRBV6-6	NA
ASSTTSGQETQY	TRBJ2-5	TRBD2	12	TRBV7-7	NA
ASTPVTGGYNNEQF	TRBJ2-1	TRBD1	14	TRBV2	NA